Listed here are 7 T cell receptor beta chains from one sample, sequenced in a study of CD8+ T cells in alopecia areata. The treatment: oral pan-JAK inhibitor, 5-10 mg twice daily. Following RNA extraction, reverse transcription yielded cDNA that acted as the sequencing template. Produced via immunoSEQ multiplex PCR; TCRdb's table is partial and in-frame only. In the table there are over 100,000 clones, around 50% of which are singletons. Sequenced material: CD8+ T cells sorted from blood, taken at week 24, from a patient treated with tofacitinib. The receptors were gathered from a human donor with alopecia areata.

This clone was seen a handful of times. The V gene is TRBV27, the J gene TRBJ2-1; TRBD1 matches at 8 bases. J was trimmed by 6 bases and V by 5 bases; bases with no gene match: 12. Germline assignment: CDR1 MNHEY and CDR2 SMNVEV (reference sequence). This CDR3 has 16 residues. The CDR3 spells CASSPSQGVRVNEQFF. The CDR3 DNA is TGTGCCAGCAGTCCGTCACAGGGGGTACGTGTCAATGAGCAGTTCTTC.

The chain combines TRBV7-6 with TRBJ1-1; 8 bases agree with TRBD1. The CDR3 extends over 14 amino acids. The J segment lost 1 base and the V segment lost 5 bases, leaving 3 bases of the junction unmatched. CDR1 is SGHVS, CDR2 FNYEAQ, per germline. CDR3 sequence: CASSRQGQNTEAFF. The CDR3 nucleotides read TGTGCCAGCAGCCGACAGGGGCAGAACACTGAAGCTTTCTTT.

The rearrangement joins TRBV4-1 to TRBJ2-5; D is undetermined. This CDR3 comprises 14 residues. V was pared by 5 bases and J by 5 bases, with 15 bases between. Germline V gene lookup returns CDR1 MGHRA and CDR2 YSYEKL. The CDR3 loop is CASSIDQIGETQYF. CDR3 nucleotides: TGCGCCAGCAGCATCGACCAGATCGGGGAGACCCAGTACTTC.

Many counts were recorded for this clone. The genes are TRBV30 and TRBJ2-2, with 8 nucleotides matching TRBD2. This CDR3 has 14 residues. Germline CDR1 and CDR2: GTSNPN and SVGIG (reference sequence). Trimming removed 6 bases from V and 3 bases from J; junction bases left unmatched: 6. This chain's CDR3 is CACTSGGDTGELFF. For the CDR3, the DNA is TGTGCCTGTACAAGCGGGGGAGACACCGGGGAGCTGTTTTTT.

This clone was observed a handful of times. The chain's CDR3 is CATSRDWGQEEETQYF. CDR3 nucleotide sequence: TGTGCCACCAGCAGAGATTGGGGTCAGGAAGAAGAGACCCAGTACTTC. V and J are TRBV15 and TRBJ2-5; D call uncertain. Trimming cost V 0 bases and J 3 bases, with 14 bases left between them. The CDR3 is 16 residues long. Germline V gene data show CDR1 as LNHNV and CDR2 as YYDKDF (reference sequence).

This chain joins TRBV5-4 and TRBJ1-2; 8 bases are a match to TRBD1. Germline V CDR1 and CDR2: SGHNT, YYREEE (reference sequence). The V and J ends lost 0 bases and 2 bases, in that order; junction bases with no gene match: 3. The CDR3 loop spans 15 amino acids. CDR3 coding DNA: TGTGCCAGCAGCTTGGGGTGGACAGGGAACTATGGCTACACCTTC. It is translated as CASSLGWTGNYGYTF. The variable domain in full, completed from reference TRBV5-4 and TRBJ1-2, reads ETGVTQSPTHLIKTRGQQVTLRCSSQSGHNTVSWYQQALGQGPQFIFQYYREEENGRGNFPPRFSGLQFPNYSSELNVNALELDDSALYLCASSLGWTGNYGYTFGSGTRLTVV.

CDR3 protein: CASSSTEDRLEQYF. For the CDR3, the DNA is TGTGCCAGCAGCTCGACCGAGGACAGGCTCGAGCAGTACTTC. The chain couples TRBV5-5 to TRBJ2-7; 7 nucleotides match TRBD1. V lost 3 bases and J lost 6; bases outside the gene matches: 9. The CDR3 runs 14 residues. Germline loops: CDR1 SGHKS, CDR2 YYEKEE (reference sequence).